These 21 T cell receptor beta chains originate from one sample sequenced in a study of cytomegalovirus exposure and HLA in healthy donors listed by TCRdb under 2017. Libraries were constructed by the immunoSEQ multiplex PCR assay. For the multiplex PCR, a mixture combining 60 forward primers for TCR Vbeta segments and 13 reverse primers for TCR Jbeta segments was used. Entries here come from immuneACCESS through TCRdb and include only in-frame sequences with V and J called. Some clones fail to appear in such tables; in the studies checked, an unresolved V gene covers under half of the shortfall, and the cause of the remainder is unknown. This sample lists 150,000 or so clones; about 80% were detected once. The ten largest clones take up about 13% of the sample. The specimen was PBMCs. These receptors came from a man aged 25 to 45 in good health and CMV-seropositive.

This clone occurred a few times. The gene calls are TRBV6-1 and TRBJ1-2, with 9 bases fitting TRBD1. J was trimmed by 8 bases and V by 1 base; bases with no gene match: 5. The germline CDR1 and CDR2 sequences are MNHNS and SASEGT. The CDR3 is 14 amino acids. The CDR3 DNA reads as TGTGCCAGCAGTGAAGATGGGACAGGGTGGGGCTACACCTTC. As protein: CASSEDGTGWGYTF.

V gene TRBV28 combines with J gene TRBJ1-1; D call uncertain. CDR3 size: 13 residues. CDR1 is MDHEN and CDR2 is SYDVKM in the germline V gene. Trimming pared 5 bases from V and 3 bases from J, leaving 10 bases between. In nucleotides, the CDR3 is TGTGCCAGCAGTACCGAGTATCACACTGAAGCTTTCTTT. It specifies CASSTEYHTEAFF.

The chain is built from TRBV7-3 and TRBJ2-1, with 7 bases aligning to TRBD1. CDR1 SGHTA and CDR2 FQGTGA come from the germline V gene. V lost 5 bases and J lost 2; bases outside the gene matches: 6. The CDR3 extends over 15 amino acids. The CDR3 DNA is TGTGCCAGCAGCACACAGGGGTCCCCCTACAATGAGCAGTTCTTC. Its protein is CASSTQGSPYNEQFF.

The J gene is TRBJ2-7, the V gene TRBV6-6, with 7 bases fitting TRBD2. Unmatched junction bases numbered 6, after V lost 10 bases and J lost 6 bases. CDR1 and CDR2 (germline): MNHNY, SVGAGI (reference sequence). The CDR3 is made up of 11 amino acids. The CDR3 sequence is CATLSGGEQYF. CDR3 nucleotide sequence: TGTGCCACCCTCTCGGGGGGCGAGCAGTACTTC.

The chain employs TRBV5-6 and TRBJ1-2; tentative D call: TRBD1 (5 bases). Deletions cut 4 bases from V and 3 bases from J, with 13 bases between. The CDR3 contains 14 residues. CDR1 SGHDT and CDR2 YYEEEE come from the germline V gene. This CDR3 reads CASSHKGDHYGYTF. The CDR3 DNA reads as TGTGCCAGCAGCCATAAAGGGGATCACTATGGCTACACCTTC. Combining the CDR3 with reference TRBV5-6 and TRBJ1-2 gives the whole variable domain DAGVTQSPTHLIKTRGQQVTLRCSPKSGHDTVSWYQQALGQGPQFIFQYYEEEERQRGNFPDRFSGHQFPNYSSELNVNALLLGDSALYLCASSHKGDHYGYTFGSGTRLTVV.

J is TRBJ2-7 and V is TRBV5-1; D gene unclear. V lost 0 bases to trimming and J lost 2 bases, with 9 bases between them. The CDR3 contains 14 residues. Per the germline V gene, CDR1 is SGHRS and CDR2 is YFSETQ. The chain's CDR3 is CASSLAPDTYEQYF. In nucleotides, the CDR3 is TGCGCCAGCAGCTTGGCCCCAGATACCTACGAGCAGTACTTC.

This clone was seen once. The chain carries TRBV10-3 and TRBJ2-7; 9 positions agree with TRBD2. Germline V gene sequence: CDR1 ENHRY, CDR2 SYGVKD. This CDR3 is 14 amino acids long. Trimming removed 7 bases from V and 2 bases from J; junction bases left unmatched: 6. The CDR3 sequence: CAITASGTAYEQYF. The CDR3 DNA reads TGTGCCATCACTGCTAGCGGGACCGCCTACGAGCAGTACTTC.

As to this clone: Other DNA variants within this sample encode the same CDR3. The rearrangement links TRBV18 to TRBJ2-7, with TRBD1 matching over 9 bases. The CDR3 extends over 14 amino acids. Germline loops: CDR1 KGHSH, CDR2 LQKENI. Trimming cost V 2 bases and J 2 bases; bases outside gene matches: 1. The CDR3 spells CASSPGTGTYEQYF. For the CDR3, the DNA is TGTGCCAGCTCACCAGGGACAGGGACCTACGAGCAGTACTTC.

This clone was seen more than once but under ten times. V and J are TRBV5-4 and TRBJ2-1; 7 bases fit TRBD1. J was trimmed by 7 bases and V by 9 bases; bases with no gene match: 10. Germline V lookup: CDR1 SGHNT, CDR2 YYREEE (reference sequence). This CDR3 is built from 13 residues. CDR3 coding DNA: TGTGCCATCCTAGACAGGGAGCGGAATGAGCAGTTCTTC. This codes for CAILDRERNEQFF.

V is TRBV10-3 and J is TRBJ1-1; 8 bases agree with TRBD1. Germline loops: CDR1 ENHRY, CDR2 SYGVKD. This CDR3 has 16 residues. Trimming cost V 4 bases and J 6 bases; bases outside gene matches: 13. CDR3 amino acids: CAISGTMTGEMAEAFF. In DNA form, the CDR3 reads TGTGCCATCAGTGGTACCATGACAGGGGAGATGGCTGAAGCTTTCTTT.

The chain combines TRBV21-1 with TRBJ1-2; the DNA was not used to check the table's D call, TRBD1. TRBV21-1 has pseudogene status. This CDR3 contains 16 residues. As DNA, the CDR3 is TGTGCCAGCAGCAAAGGGGTGTCAGGACAGAACTATGGCTACACCTTC. Translated: CASSKGVSGQNYGYTF.

There are a few counts of this clone. The genes are TRBV29-1 and TRBJ1-2; TRBD1 matches at 12 bases. The ends lost 1 base at V and 4 bases at J; junction bases unmatched: 10. The CDR3 sequence is 17 residues long. CDR1 and CDR2 (germline): SQVTM, ANQGSEA. The CDR3 sequence is CSVEVSGTGGDGYGYTF. CDR3 nucleotide sequence: TGCAGCGTTGAAGTATCCGGGACAGGGGGCGACGGCTATGGCTACACCTTC.

The V and J genes are TRBV7-3 and TRBJ2-3; 9 bases match TRBD2. The CDR3 covers 15 residues. Germline V gives CDR1 SGHTA, CDR2 FQGTGA. The V and J ends lost 2 bases and 0 bases, in that order; junction bases with no gene match: 0. In DNA, the CDR3 is TGTGCCAGCAGCTTAGCGGGAGGGAGCACAGATACGCAGTATTTT. Amino acids: CASSLAGGSTDTQYF.

The V call is TRBV2, the J call TRBJ2-5, with TRBD2 as a possible D gene (6 bases). Germline V CDR1 and CDR2: SNHLY, FYNNEI. This CDR3 is 16 amino acids long. Trimming pared 6 bases from V and 0 bases from J, leaving 17 bases between. The CDR3 loop is CASRAGLRSYQETQYF. The CDR3 DNA sequence: TGTGCCAGCAGGGCGGGACTCCGAAGTTACCAAGAGACCCAGTACTTC.

V is TRBV19 and J is TRBJ2-3; 10 bases are a match to TRBD2. The V gene's germline CDR1 is LNHDA and CDR2 SQIVND (reference sequence). The CDR3 is made up of 17 amino acids. Losses at the gene ends were 6 bases for V and 6 bases for J; bases not matched to a gene: 15. The CDR3 loop reads CASSPQYVAGGRDTQYF. For the CDR3, the DNA is TGTGCCAGTAGCCCCCAGTATGTAGCGGGAGGAAGGGATACGCAGTATTTT.

This sequence joins TRBV7-6 and TRBJ2-5, with 8 positions matching TRBD2. The V gene's germline CDR1 is SGHVS and CDR2 FNYEAQ. The CDR3 has 17 residues. V dropped 0 bases and J dropped 5; count of bases not matched to a gene: 11. Here the CDR3 reads CASSLAFPAGVAETQYF. CDR3 nucleotide sequence: TGTGCCAGCAGCTTAGCTTTTCCAGCGGGAGTAGCGGAGACCCAGTACTTC.

The rearrangement joins TRBV6-5 to TRBJ1-6, with 8 bases fitting TRBD1. J lost 9 bases, V lost 2 bases, and 9 bases had no gene match. The CDR3 is made up of 16 amino acids. Germline V gene data show CDR1 as MNHEY and CDR2 as SVGAGI. DNA for the CDR3: TGTGCCAGCAGTTACCGCCGGACAGGGTACGCTTCACCCCTCCACTTT. This codes for CASSYRRTGYASPLHF.

The chain employs TRBV7-2 and TRBJ1-1; possibly TRBD1 for D (6 bases). Germline lookup yields CDR1 SGHTA and CDR2 FQGNSA. The CDR3 is 13 residues long. Trimming shortened V by 5 bases and J by 3 bases, and 10 bases separated the two germline ends. The CDR3 coding sequence is TGTGCCAGCAGCGTACAGGGTTACACTGAAGCTTTCTTT. Protein sequence: CASSVQGYTEAFF.

The genes are TRBV19 and TRBJ1-5; TRBD1 matches 7 bases. From germline, CDR1 is LNHDA and CDR2 SQIVND (reference sequence). V was pared by 5 bases and J by 6 bases, with 7 bases of the junction left unmatched. The CDR3 loop spans 14 amino acids. CDR3 residues: CASSRAQGSQPQHF. Written as DNA, the CDR3 is TGTGCCAGTAGTCGTGCACAGGGGAGTCAGCCCCAGCATTTT.

This clone was seen once. This chain uses TRBV19 with TRBJ2-6; possible D gene TRBD2, 6 bases. Trimming pared 6 bases from V and 2 bases from J, leaving 11 bases between. This CDR3 is built from 15 residues. Germline-derived CDR1 and CDR2 are LNHDA and SQIVND (reference sequence). The CDR3 is CASRMGGPGANVLTF. DNA for the CDR3: TGTGCCAGTAGGATGGGGGGACCTGGGGCCAACGTCCTGACTTTC.

For the CDR3, the DNA is TGTGCCGCCAGGGGGACCCGGGGAACTGAAGCTTTCTTT. Its translation: CAARGTRGTEAFF. This sequence joins TRBV6-4 and TRBJ1-1; 7 bases are shared with TRBD1. Germline V gives CDR1 MRHNA, CDR2 SNTAGT. The CDR3 is 13 residues long. The V gene end was trimmed by 11 bases and the J gene end by 5 bases; junction bases not matched to a gene: 11.